Listed below are T cell receptor beta chains from one sample, sequenced in a study of blood T cell repertoires in COVID-19. The data were produced by immunoSEQ multiplex PCR, yet TCRdb's version contains in-frame clones alone and is incomplete. This table has 65,000 to 85,000 clones, around 78% appearing once. Material: peripheral blood. The origin of the receptors is a human donor in a cohort sampled during active COVID-19. Both conserved end residues are part of each CDR3. The order of the fields is V gene, J gene, clone size, D gene, CDR3 DNA, CDR3 protein. D genes are given only for firm matches. Expanded clones are given a class, and other clones once, few, many or no size at all.

TRBV3-1/TRBV3-2	TRBJ1-2	once	.	TGTGCCAGCAGCCTAGACAGTGGCCCCTATGGCTACACCTTC	CASSLDSGPYGYTF
TRBV6-5	TRBJ2-3	.	TRBD1	TGTGCCAGCAGGCCCGGACAGGGGCGCACAGATACGCAGTATTTT	CASRPGQGRTDTQYF
TRBV7-2	TRBJ1-3	.	.	TGTGCCAGCAGCTCGGGGAACGCTGGAAACACCATATATTTT	CASSSGNAGNTIYF
TRBV9	TRBJ1-6	.	.	TGTGCCAGCAGCGGGGGCAGCTCCTATAATTCACCCCTCCACTTT	CASSGGSSYNSPLHF
TRBV24-1	TRBJ2-1	few	TRBD2	TGTGCCACCAGTGATACGCGGGGGACTAGCGGGAGGGTGAATGAGCAGTTCTTC	CATSDTRGTSGRVNEQFF
TRBV6-4	TRBJ2-3	few	.	TGTGCCAGCAGTGACGGAGGATTGGACCCAGATACGCAGTATTTT	CASSDGGLDPDTQYF
TRBV28	TRBJ1-1	.	.	TGTGCCACGCGGAGCACTGAAGCTTTCTTT	CATRSTEAFF
TRBV7-2	TRBJ2-4	.	TRBD2	TGTGCCAGCAGCTTAGGTGTAGCGGGGAGGGGGGCGGCCAAAAACATTCAGTACTTC	CASSLGVAGRGAAKNIQYF
TRBV7-2	TRBJ2-1	.	TRBD1	TGTGCCAGCAGCTTAGCGTGGGGACAGAACTCCTACAATGAGCAGTTCTTC	CASSLAWGQNSYNEQFF
TRBV5-6	TRBJ1-3	.	TRBD1	TGTGCCAGCAGCCAAGGACAGGGTCAGGGAAACACCATATATTTT	CASSQGQGQGNTIYF
TRBV28	TRBJ2-1	.	TRBD2	TGTGCCAGCTGGCCTTCGGGACTAGCGCGTTACAGCTCCTACAATGAGCAGTTCTTC	CASWPSGLARYSSYNEQFF
TRBV7-2	TRBJ2-6	.	TRBD1	TGTGCCAGCAGCTTAGTCGGACAGGGTGCCAACGTCCTGACTTTC	CASSLVGQGANVLTF
TRBV4-1	TRBJ1-5	.	TRBD1	TGCGCCAGCAGCCGCACAGGGGACAATCAGCCCCAGCATTTT	CASSRTGDNQPQHF
TRBV7-9	TRBJ2-1	.	TRBD2	TGTGCCAGCAGCCCCATAGCGGGAGGTTGGAATGAGCAGTTCTTC	CASSPIAGGWNEQFF
TRBV6-2/TRBV6-3	TRBJ2-7	once	.	TGTGCCAGCAGTTACGGGGCGGCCGCCTACGAGCAGTACTTC	CASSYGAAAYEQYF
TRBV11-2	TRBJ1-1	.	.	TGTGCCAGCAGCCGACACTCGGGACAGAACACTGAAGCTTTCTTT	CASSRHSGQNTEAFF
TRBV28	TRBJ1-1	.	.	TGTGCCAGCACCGGTGTCCGGAACACTGAAGCTTTCTTT	CASTGVRNTEAFF
TRBV7-8	TRBJ1-5	.	.	TGTGCCAGCAGCTCATTCGGCGGGAGCAATCAGCCCCAGCATTTT	CASSSFGGSNQPQHF
TRBV29-1	TRBJ1-1	.	.	TGCAGCGTTCCCCAGGGGTTAGGCACTGAAGCTTTCTTT	CSVPQGLGTEAFF
TRBV6-1	TRBJ1-2	.	TRBD1	TGTGCCAGCAGTGACGACCTCCCCAGGGGGAAAAGCTATGGCTACACCTTC	CASSDDLPRGKSYGYTF
TRBV5-4	TRBJ1-2	few	.	TGTGCCAGCAGCGGCCCGCCGGGGGTAGCTAACTATGGCTACACCTTC	CASSGPPGVANYGYTF
TRBV6-5	TRBJ2-3	.	TRBD1	TGTGCCAGCAAGACAGGGATCCCAGATACGCAGTATTTT	CASKTGIPDTQYF
TRBV5-4	TRBJ2-5	.	TRBD2	TGTGCCAGCAGCTTCCTAGCGGGACAAGAGACCCAGTACTTC	CASSFLAGQETQYF
TRBV6-5	TRBJ2-1	.	TRBD1	TGTGCCAGCAGTTCCTCGACAGGGGTTTTGAATGAGCAGTTCTTC	CASSSSTGVLNEQFF
TRBV12-3/TRBV12-4	TRBJ2-3	.	.	TGTGCCAGCAGTTCCTCGGTAGATACGCAGTATTTT	CASSSSVDTQYF
TRBV19	TRBJ1-1	.	TRBD1	TGTGCCAGTGGATTAGAGGGGACAGCTGAAGCTTTCTTT	CASGLEGTAEAFF
TRBV7-3	TRBJ1-2	few	.	TGTGCCAGCAGCTTAACAGGGGCCTTCGGCTACACCTTC	CASSLTGAFGYTF
TRBV12-3/TRBV12-4	TRBJ2-2	.	.	TGTGCCAGCACCACATGGACCGGGGAGCTGTTTTTT	CASTTWTGELFF
TRBV30	TRBJ2-2	.	.	TGTGCCTGGAGTGTACAAGGGGTCGGGGAGCTGTTTTTT	CAWSVQGVGELFF
TRBV7-9	TRBJ2-2	.	TRBD1	TGTGCCAGCAGCTTCCGACAGGGGGAGAACACCGGGGAGCTGTTTTTT	CASSFRQGENTGELFF
TRBV10-1	TRBJ2-1	.	.	TGCGCCAGCAGGATAAGGGGGCGCGGGCTAGCGTTAACCTACAATGAGCAGTTCTTC	CASRIRGRGLALTYNEQFF